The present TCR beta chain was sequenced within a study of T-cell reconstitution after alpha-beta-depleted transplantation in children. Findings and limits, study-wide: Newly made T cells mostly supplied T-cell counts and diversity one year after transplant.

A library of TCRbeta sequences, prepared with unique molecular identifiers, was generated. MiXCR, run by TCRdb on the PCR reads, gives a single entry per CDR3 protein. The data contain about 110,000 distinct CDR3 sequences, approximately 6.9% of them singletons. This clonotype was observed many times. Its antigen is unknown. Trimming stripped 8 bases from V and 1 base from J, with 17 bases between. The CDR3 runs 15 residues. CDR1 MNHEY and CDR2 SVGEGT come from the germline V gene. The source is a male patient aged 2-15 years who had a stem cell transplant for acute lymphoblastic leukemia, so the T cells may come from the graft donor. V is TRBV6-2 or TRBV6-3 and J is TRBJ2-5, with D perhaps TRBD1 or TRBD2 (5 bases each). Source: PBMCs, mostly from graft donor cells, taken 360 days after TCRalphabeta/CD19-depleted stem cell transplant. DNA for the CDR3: TGTGCCAGCCTAACGGGGCGGCCCCTCCAAGAGACCCAGTACTTC. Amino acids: CASLTGRPLQETQYF.